This T cell receptor (beta chain) derives from a study of chemoradiotherapy in HPV16-positive cancers. Study details: Functional T-cell assays on a couple of HPV16-positive patients' cells defined candidate HPV-specific clones and common TCR motifs.

Study-wide results and caveats: In HPV16-positive patients, HPV-responsive T-cell expansion tracked better recurrence-free survival.

V lost 2 bases and J lost 1, with 12 bases in between. CDR3 length: 16 residues. CDR1 SGHTA and CDR2 FQGNSA come from the germline V gene. Libraries were prepared by immunoSEQ multiplex PCR; TCRdb keeps only in-frame clonotypes and omits some of them. The table has 30,000 or so clones, 84% seen once. Concerning this clone: Antigen specificity is unknown.

Repeated repertoire sampling spanned the course of chemoradiotherapy. The V and J genes are TRBV7-2 and TRBJ1-3, with D tentatively TRBD1 (5 bases). This receptor was identified in a human donor with HPV-associated anogenital cancer. Sequencing was performed on blood, taken from a patient who underwent chemoradiotherapy. The CDR3 here is CASSLTAGPSGNTIYF. CDR3 DNA: TGTGCCAGCAGCTTAACGGCAGGGCCGTCTGGAAACACCATATATTTT.